The clone carrying this T cell receptor beta chain was seen ten or more times. Trimming took 5 bases from V and 9 from J, leaving 17 bases between them. CDR3 length: 13 residues. From germline, CDR1 is SEHNR and CDR2 FQNEAQ (reference sequence). This sample was taken from a study of early T cells in non-severe SARS-CoV-2 infection. Researchers tagged individual cDNA molecules with unique molecular identifiers. TCRdb ran MiXCR on the 5' RACE reads and lists one entry per CDR3 protein. This sample has tens of thousands of distinct CDR3 sequences, with roughly an eighth found just once. The sequenced sample was whole blood. This sequence joins TRBV7-9 and TRBJ2-7, with D perhaps matching TRBD2 (6 bases). The sequence was collected from an adult who was a healthcare worker with PCR-confirmed SARS-CoV-2 infection or an uninfected control (not recorded which). The CDR3 DNA reads as TGTGCCAGCAGCCTGGCCGTGCGGGACGGGCAGTACTTC. It encodes CASSLAVRDGQYF.